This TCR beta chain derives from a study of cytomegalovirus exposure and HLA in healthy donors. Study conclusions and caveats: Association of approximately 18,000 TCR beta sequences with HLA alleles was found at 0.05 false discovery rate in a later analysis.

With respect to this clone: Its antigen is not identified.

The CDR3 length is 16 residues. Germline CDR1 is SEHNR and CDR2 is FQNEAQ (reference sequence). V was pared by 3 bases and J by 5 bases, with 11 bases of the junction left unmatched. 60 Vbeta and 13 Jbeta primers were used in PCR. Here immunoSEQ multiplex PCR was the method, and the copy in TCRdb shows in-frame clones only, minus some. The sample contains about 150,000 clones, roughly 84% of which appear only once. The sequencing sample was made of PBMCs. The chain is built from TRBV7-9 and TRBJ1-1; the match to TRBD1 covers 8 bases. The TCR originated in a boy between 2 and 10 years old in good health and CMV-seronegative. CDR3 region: CASSFPTGQGQTEAFF. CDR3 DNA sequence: TGTGCCAGCAGCTTCCCTACAGGACAGGGCCAAACTGAAGCTTTCTTT.